This TCR beta chain was identified in a study of T cell responses to AZD1222 COVID-19 vaccine. Study results and limitations: White British donors predominated, females outnumbered males, and clonal diversity was possibly underestimated. In all cases, repertoires were sampled only after the peak T cell response.

TCRdb's copy holds only in-frame clones and misses some; the assay was immunoSEQ multiplex PCR. The table lists 150,000 or so clones, about 91% of them singletons. The CDR3 extends over 19 amino acids. Germline V CDR1 and CDR2: MNHNS, SASEGT. J was trimmed by 0 bases and V by 4 bases; bases with no gene match: 17. This clone is medium-sized (0.01 to 0.1%) within its sample. Its antigen is as yet unknown. This material consisted of peripheral blood, taken on day 0 of AZD1222 vaccination. This sequence originates from an adult in good health. J is TRBJ1-2 and V is TRBV6-1, with TRBD1 identical over 7 bases. The CDR3 region has the DNA TGTGCCAGCAGTGCTGCAACGGGACAGCTGAAATTATCTAACTATGGCTACACCTTC. Protein: CASSAATGQLKLSNYGYTF.